These 8 T cell receptor beta chains were all obtained from the same sample, sequenced in a study of cytomegalovirus exposure and HLA in healthy donors. The study ran its PCR with 60 Vbeta and 13 Jbeta primers. The table came from immunoSEQ multiplex PCR; TCRdb's copy has only in-frame clones and leaves some out. Here the sample spans about 82,000 clones, about 79% being singletons. The specimen sequenced was PBMCs. These receptors originate from a man between 65 and 80 years old in good health and CMV-seropositive.

The V call is TRBV7-8, the J call TRBJ2-2; D perhaps matches TRBD2 (6 bases). Germline V gene sequence: CDR1 SGHVS, CDR2 FQNEAQ. V lost 3 bases, J lost 3 bases, and 14 bases lay in between. The CDR3 totals 16 residues. The chain's CDR3 is CASSFAGRGDTGELFF. The CDR3 DNA follows: TGTGCCAGCAGCTTTGCGGGGCGAGGAGACACCGGGGAGCTGTTTTTT.

The chain recombines TRBV28 with TRBJ1-2; TRBD1 matches 8 bases. V was clipped by 5 bases and J by 8 bases; unmatched bases: 10. Germline loops: CDR1 MDHEN, CDR2 SYDVKM. The CDR3 length is 14 residues. The CDR3 protein is CASSPPDRALGYTF. DNA for the CDR3: TGTGCCAGCAGTCCCCCGGACAGGGCTTTGGGCTACACCTTC.

This rearrangement joins TRBV6-1 to TRBJ2-4, with TRBD2 as a possible D gene (5 bases). The CDR3 is made up of 13 amino acids. Germline V gene lookup returns CDR1 MNHNS and CDR2 SASEGT. The V end lost 1 base, the J end lost 8 bases, and 9 bases lay between the germline ends. The CDR3 bases are TGTGCCAGCAGTGAAGGGGAGAAGGACATTCAGTACTTC. It encodes CASSEGEKDIQYF.

The chain is built from TRBV28 and TRBJ2-7; 8 bases match TRBD1. The CDR3 totals 16 residues. V shed 1 base, J shed 2 bases, and the junction held 7 bases outside the gene matches. Germline CDR1 is MDHEN and CDR2 is SYDVKM. In DNA form, the CDR3 reads TGTGCCAGCAGTTTATTGACAGGGGAGTTAGCCTACGAGCAGTACTTC. Residues: CASSLLTGELAYEQYF.

The chain joins TRBV4-1 to TRBJ2-1; 13 bases agree with TRBD2. The CDR3 sequence is 17 residues long. From germline, CDR1 is MGHRA and CDR2 YSYEKL. The V and J ends lost 0 bases and 6 bases, in that order; junction bases with no gene match: 5. This CDR3 reads CASSQDQGTSGTNEQFF. DNA of the CDR3: TGCGCCAGCAGCCAAGATCAAGGGACTAGCGGGACCAATGAGCAGTTCTTC.

This sequence joins TRBV6-1 and TRBJ2-5; D may be TRBD2 (5 bases). Trimming left V 5 bases short and J 5 bases short, with 12 bases between. This CDR3 region has 13 residues. Germline CDR1 and CDR2: MNHNS and SASEGT. The CDR3 sequence: CASSYYPGETQYF. The DNA for the CDR3 is TGTGCCAGCAGTTATTACCCGGGGGAGACCCAGTACTTC.

This chain links TRBV4-2 with TRBJ1-3; possible D gene TRBD1, 5 bases. With 4 bases removed from V and 0 bases from J, the gap between germline ends came to 13 bases. This CDR3 contains 16 residues. Germline CDR1 and CDR2: LGHNA and YNFKEQ. The CDR3 DNA sequence: TGTGCCAGCAGCCGGCCTGAAGGGGCCTCTGGAAACACCATATATTTT. This sequence encodes CASSRPEGASGNTIYF.

V and J are TRBV19 and TRBJ1-2; 8 bases are shared with TRBD1. Germline CDR1 is LNHDA and CDR2 is SQIVND (reference sequence). The CDR3 extends over 14 amino acids. After removal of 4 bases from V and 8 bases from J, the junction contained 9 bases not matched to a gene. CDR3: CASSSPRTGTGYTF. Here the CDR3 DNA reads TGTGCCAGTAGTAGCCCTAGGACAGGGACCGGCTACACCTTC.